Below, 8 T cell receptor beta chains from the same sample are listed, as sequenced in a study of technical replicates of blood from a handful of donors. Sequencing was performed with immunoSEQ multiplex PCR; in TCRdb, only in-frame clones are kept and a portion is missing. This sample carries tens of thousands of clones, more than 85% of them seen once, and the ten largest clones take 0.2% to 0.25%. The sequenced sample was T cells isolated from PBMCs. These receptors all stem from a human donor in good health.

There are a few counts of this clone. The chain couples TRBV5-1 to TRBJ2-5, with 9 nucleotides matching TRBD2. CDR3 length: 14 residues. Trimming took 4 bases from V and 2 from J; bases not matched to a gene: 3. The V gene's germline CDR1 is SGHRS and CDR2 YFSETQ. The CDR3 DNA follows: TGCGCCAGCAGCACCGGACTAGCGCAAGAGACCCAGTACTTC. This translates into CASSTGLAQETQYF.

The V and J genes are TRBV4-1 and TRBJ1-1, with D possibly being TRBD1 (6 bases). In germline, CDR1 is MGHRA, CDR2 YSYEKL. This CDR3 has 18 residues. V gave up 0 bases and J gave up 1 base, with 18 bases separating them. The CDR3 protein is CASSQEGAVGAGNTEAFF. As DNA, the CDR3 is TGCGCCAGCAGCCAAGAAGGGGCGGTGGGGGCGGGGAACACTGAAGCTTTCTTT.

The chain has TRBV10-2 and TRBJ2-1, with 10 bases lining up with TRBD2. V was pared by 7 bases and J by 3 bases, with 3 bases of the junction left unmatched. CDR3 length equals 14 residues. The germline V gene has CDR1 WSHSY and CDR2 SAAADI. The CDR3 is CASTGLAIYNEQFF. The CDR3 DNA is TGCGCCAGCACGGGACTAGCGATCTACAATGAGCAGTTCTTC.

The gene calls are TRBV9 and TRBJ2-6; D possibly corresponds to TRBD1 (5 bases). V was trimmed by 3 bases and J by 2 bases, leaving 12 bases between them. CDR3 length: 16 amino acids. Germline CDR1 and CDR2: SGDLS and YYNGEE. CDR3 sequence reads: CASSEGNGAGANVLTF. For the CDR3, the DNA is TGTGCCAGCAGCGAGGGGAATGGGGCTGGGGCCAACGTCCTGACTTTC.

The rearrangement uses TRBV7-9 and TRBJ1-1, with D unclear. CDR1 is SEHNR, CDR2 FQNEAQ, per germline (reference sequence). V was clipped by 6 bases and J by 4 bases, with 12 bases between them. The CDR3 has 13 residues. This CDR3 is CASRSKRGTEAFF. The CDR3 DNA follows: TGTGCCAGCAGATCTAAGCGTGGCACTGAAGCTTTCTTT.

This chain connects TRBV6-1 to TRBJ2-7; 7 nucleotides match TRBD2. This CDR3 is 16 amino acids long. Germline CDR1 MNHNS, CDR2 SASEGT. The junction had 8 bases not matched to a gene; V was cut back by 3 bases and J by 0 bases. The DNA for the CDR3 is TGTGCCAGCAGTGATTGGGGGGGGAAGAGCTCCTACGAGCAGTACTTC. Amino acids: CASSDWGGKSSYEQYF.

For the CDR3, the DNA is TGTGCCAGCAGTGAAAGGACAGGGGCGTTCCCCTCTGAAGCTTTCTTT. It specifies CASSERTGAFPSEAFF. The V and J genes are TRBV6-1 and TRBJ1-1; 9 bases agree with TRBD1. The junction had 10 bases not matched to a gene; V was cut back by 2 bases and J by 6 bases. In germline, CDR1 is MNHNS, CDR2 SASEGT. The CDR3 is made up of 16 amino acids.

This chain joins TRBV15 and TRBJ2-1; no clear D. V lost 0 bases and J lost 9, with 12 bases in between. Germline CDR1 is LNHNV and CDR2 is YYDKDF (reference sequence). There are 14 residues in the CDR3. The CDR3 bases are TGTGCCACCAGCAGAGACCGTCTAGAGACTGAGCAGTTCTTC. Residues: CATSRDRLETEQFF.